A single sample is the source of the 32 T cell receptor beta chains below, sequenced in a study of cytomegalovirus exposure and HLA in healthy donors. Profiling relied on immunoSEQ multiplex PCR, and the TCRdb table lists in-frame clones only, not all of them. The table shows under 350,000 clones, with approximately 86% occurring only once. Specimen: PBMCs. The receptor set was obtained from a woman younger than 35 in good health and CMV-seronegative.

This chain uses TRBV27 with TRBJ2-3, with D unresolved. Per germline, CDR1 MNHEY and CDR2 SMNVEV (reference sequence). Trimming removed 3 bases from V and 3 bases from J, with 10 bases in between. The CDR3 extends over 14 amino acids. The CDR3 region has the DNA TGTGCCAGCAGTTTGGTACAGTCTACAGATACGCAGTATTTT. Translated: CASSLVQSTDTQYF.

This chain connects TRBV11-2 to TRBJ1-5; 7 bases are a match to TRBD1. The V gene's germline CDR1 is SGHAT and CDR2 FQNNGV. The junction had 11 bases not matched to a gene; V was cut back by 6 bases and J by 6 bases. The CDR3 covers 15 residues. Here the CDR3 reads CASSPRQGSRQPQHF. In nucleotides, the CDR3 is TGTGCCAGCAGTCCTCGACAGGGAAGTCGTCAGCCCCAGCATTTT.

The table lists this clone with a count of one. This chain uses TRBV14 with TRBJ2-7, with 13 bases aligning to TRBD2. This CDR3 contains 16 residues. CDR1 is SGHDN and CDR2 is FVKESK in the germline V gene. Losses at the gene ends were 4 bases for V and 6 bases for J; bases not matched to a gene: 9. The CDR3 is CASSPERTSGSFEQYF. In DNA form, the CDR3 reads TGTGCCAGCAGCCCCGAAAGGACTAGCGGGAGCTTCGAGCAGTACTTC.

The V call is TRBV28, the J call TRBJ1-2; D might be TRBD1 (6 bases). The CDR3 is 15 residues long. The V end was cut by 2 bases, the J end by 5 bases, with 15 bases between. The germline gives CDR1 MDHEN, CDR2 SYDVKM. The CDR3 is CASSLKDRMRYGYTF. CDR3 coding DNA: TGTGCCAGCAGTTTAAAAGACAGGATGCGATATGGCTACACCTTC.

V gene TRBV2 combines with J gene TRBJ2-3, with 7 nucleotides matching TRBD2. Germline assignment: CDR1 SNHLY and CDR2 FYNNEI. V trimming: 10 bases; J trimming: 8 bases; junction bases outside the gene matches: 9. The CDR3 length is 12 residues. CDR3 coding DNA: TGTGCCACTAAATGGGGGGGAGGTACGCAGTATTTT. Translation gives CATKWGGGTQYF.

The CDR3 is CAWGLANSYNEQFF. CDR3 coding DNA: TGTGCCTGGGGACTAGCGAACTCCTACAATGAGCAGTTCTTC. The chain carries TRBV30 and TRBJ2-1; 9 bases map to TRBD2. The CDR3 is made up of 14 amino acids. Germline CDR1 is GTSNPN and CDR2 is SVGIG (reference sequence). V dropped 5 bases and J dropped 0; count of bases not matched to a gene: 2.

Regarding this clone: Other DNA sequences in this specimen translate into the identical CDR3. The chain uses TRBV6-5 and TRBJ1-3, with 9 positions matching TRBD1. Per germline, CDR1 MNHEY and CDR2 SVGAGI. Trimming took 0 bases from V and 7 from J; bases not matched to a gene: 4. The CDR3 sequence is 15 residues long. The CDR3 protein is CASSYSGQGVNTIYF. The DNA for the CDR3 is TGTGCCAGCAGTTACTCGGGACAGGGTGTGAACACCATATATTTT.

This chain joins TRBV29-1 and TRBJ2-4; TRBD1 agrees at 7 bases. Germline CDR1 and CDR2: SQVTM and ANQGSEA. The CDR3 has 15 residues. J gave up 1 base and V 6 bases, and 9 bases lay outside the gene matches. CDR3 amino acids: CSVIEKGQAKNIQYF. The CDR3 DNA sequence: TGCAGCGTGATTGAGAAGGGACAGGCCAAAAACATTCAGTACTTC.

V is TRBV7-9 and J is TRBJ2-5; 10 bases line up with TRBD1. The germline V gene has CDR1 SEHNR and CDR2 FQNEAQ (reference sequence). Trimming took 5 bases from V and 4 from J; bases not matched to a gene: 10. CDR3 length: 16 residues. In nucleotides, the CDR3 is TGTGCCAGCAGCCTCCCGACAGGGGGCGCGGGAGAGACCCAGTACTTC. This sequence encodes CASSLPTGGAGETQYF.

This chain connects TRBV7-9 to TRBJ1-1; D perhaps matches TRBD1 (5 bases). Germline-derived CDR1 and CDR2 are SEHNR and FQNEAQ (reference sequence). The CDR3 contains 15 residues. Trimming took 5 bases from V and 1 from J, leaving 14 bases between them. CDR3 region: CASSPVGQGNTEAFF. The CDR3 bases are TGTGCCAGCAGCCCAGTGGGGCAGGGGAACACTGAAGCTTTCTTT.

The chain uses TRBV6-1 and TRBJ2-2; D possibly corresponds to TRBD1 (5 bases). CDR3 length: 12 residues. Germline CDR1 MNHNS, CDR2 SASEGT. The V gene lost 1 base and the J gene lost 9 bases, with 6 bases spanning the gap. The CDR3 protein is CASSEGGRELFF. In DNA, the CDR3 is TGTGCCAGCAGTGAAGGGGGCCGGGAGCTGTTTTTT.

This sequence joins TRBV7-2 and TRBJ1-2; D is possibly TRBD1 (6 bases). Trimming stripped 5 bases from V and 5 bases from J, with 18 bases between. The CDR3 totals 15 residues. Germline values: CDR1 SGHTA, CDR2 FQGNSA. CDR3 nucleotides: TGTGCCAGCAGCCCGGGGGGCGGGGCGGGGTATGGCTACACCTTC. This translates into CASSPGGGAGYGYTF.

This chain uses TRBV4-3 with TRBJ2-7; D possibly corresponds to TRBD2 (6 bases). Germline CDR1 is LGHNA and CDR2 is YSLEER. This CDR3 is built from 16 residues. Trimming shortened V by 4 bases and J by 6 bases, and 22 bases separated the two germline ends. This CDR3 is CASSPSSPGVEVEQYF. The CDR3, as DNA: TGCGCCAGCAGCCCCTCTTCGCCGGGGGTTGAGGTCGAGCAGTACTTC.

The genes are TRBV7-3 and TRBJ2-2; TRBD1 agrees at 8 bases. Germline trimming cut 5 bases from V and 5 bases from J; bases unmatched to any gene: 1. The CDR3 has 13 amino acids. Germline loops: CDR1 SGHTA, CDR2 FQGTGA. The DNA for the CDR3 is TGTGCCAGCAGCCACAGGGGGACCGGGGAGCTGTTTTTT. The encoded protein is CASSHRGTGELFF. Full variable domain (outside the CDR3, taken from reference TRBV7-3 and TRBJ2-2): GAGVSQTPSNKVTEKGKYVELRCDPISGHTALYWYRQSLGQGPEFLIYFQGTGAADDSGLPNDRFFAVRPEGSVSTLKIQRTERGDSAVYLCASSHRGTGELFFGEGSRLTVL.

This chain connects TRBV15 to TRBJ1-2, with 10 bases lining up with TRBD1. V shed 1 base and J 6 bases; nucleotides not matched to a gene: 5. The CDR3 totals 15 residues. Germline values: CDR1 LNHNV, CDR2 YYDKDF (reference sequence). In DNA form, the CDR3 reads TGTGCCACCAGCAGAGCATCCGGGACAGGGGATGGCTACACCTTC. Translating gives CATSRASGTGDGYTF.

The J gene is TRBJ2-3, the V gene TRBV5-4, with D possibly TRBD2 on 7 matching bases. This CDR3 region has 16 residues. Germline lookup yields CDR1 SGHNT and CDR2 YYREEE (reference sequence). V dropped 0 bases and J dropped 0 bases, with 11 bases sitting between them. The CDR3, as DNA: TGTGCCAGCAGCTTGGTTAGGGGGGGAAGCACAGATACGCAGTATTTT. It codes for CASSLVRGGSTDTQYF. The full variable domain, rest sourced from reference TRBV5-4 and TRBJ2-3, is ETGVTQSPTHLIKTRGQQVTLRCSSQSGHNTVSWYQQALGQGPQFIFQYYREEENGRGNFPPRFSGLQFPNYSSELNVNALELDDSALYLCASSLVRGGSTDTQYFGPGTRLTVL.

J is TRBJ1-5 and V is TRBV6-5; TRBD1 might be the D (5 bases). From germline, CDR1 is MNHEY and CDR2 SVGAGI. The CDR3 is made up of 13 amino acids. V lost 2 bases and J lost 8, with 10 bases in between. Here the CDR3 reads CASSYGRAKPQHF. The CDR3 region has the DNA TGTGCCAGCAGTTACGGCAGGGCGAAGCCCCAGCATTTT.

The chain has TRBV14 and TRBJ1-5; 8 nucleotides line up with TRBD1. CDR3 length: 17 amino acids. The trim removed 1 base at V and 2 bases at J, leaving 7 bases unmatched. Germline loops: CDR1 SGHDN, CDR2 FVKESK. CDR3 in DNA: TGTGCCAGCAGCCAAGCGTCTCGGACAGGGTGCAATCAGCCCCAGCATTTT. It specifies CASSQASRTGCNQPQHF.

The chain employs TRBV7-8 and TRBJ2-7; the match to TRBD2 covers 11 bases. From germline, CDR1 is SGHVS and CDR2 FQNEAQ. The CDR3 totals 16 residues. V shed 5 bases, J shed 0 bases, and the junction held 6 bases outside the gene matches. CDR3 nucleotide sequence: TGTGCCAGCAGCAAAGGGACTAGCGGAAGCTCCTACGAGCAGTACTTC. As protein: CASSKGTSGSSYEQYF.

The CDR3 DNA reads as TGTGCCAGCAGCCCGAACAGGGGCGATAGCAATCAGCCCCAGCATTTT. Its protein product is CASSPNRGDSNQPQHF. The gene calls are TRBV5-6 and TRBJ1-5, with 7 bases fitting TRBD1. CDR3 length equals 16 residues. From germline, CDR1 is SGHDT and CDR2 YYEEEE. With V trimmed by 4 bases and J by 0 bases, 7 bases remained unmatched. Drawing the rest from reference TRBV5-6 and TRBJ1-5, the complete variable domain is DAGVTQSPTHLIKTRGQQVTLRCSPKSGHDTVSWYQQALGQGPQFIFQYYEEEERQRGNFPDRFSGHQFPNYSSELNVNALLLGDSALYLCASSPNRGDSNQPQHFGDGTRLSIL.

CDR3 sequence reads: CATSRDLQRGFSYEQYF. DNA of the CDR3: TGTGCCACCAGCAGAGATCTGCAGCGGGGATTCTCCTACGAGCAGTACTTC. The chain couples TRBV15 to TRBJ2-7, with 7 bases fitting TRBD2. Germline V CDR1 and CDR2: LNHNV, YYDKDF (reference sequence). The CDR3 has 17 amino acids. V was pared by 0 bases and J by 0 bases, with 8 bases of the junction left unmatched.

CDR3 sequence reads: CASSLGQGSTDTQYF. DNA of the CDR3: TGTGCCAGCAGCTTGGGACAGGGGAGCACAGATACGCAGTATTTT. This chain uses TRBV5-8 with TRBJ2-3, with TRBD1 identical over 8 bases. V lost 0 bases to trimming and J lost 0 bases; unmatched junction nucleotides: 0. The germline V gene encodes CDR1 SGHTS and CDR2 YDEGEE. This CDR3 has 15 amino acids.

This clone was seen once. This sequence joins TRBV5-1 and TRBJ1-6; unclear D gene. The length of the CDR3 is 16 residues. Germline V lookup: CDR1 SGHRS, CDR2 YFSETQ. V was cut by 0 bases and J by 10 bases, with 17 bases left in between. CDR3 nucleotides: TGCGCCAGCAGCTTGGCCGGGAAGCGGGAGAACTCACCCCTCCACTTT. Translating gives CASSLAGKRENSPLHF.

V gene TRBV11-2 combines with J gene TRBJ2-7; perhaps TRBD2 as D (7 bases). The CDR3 is made up of 17 amino acids. The germline CDR1 and CDR2 sequences are SGHAT and FQNNGV. V was trimmed by 3 bases and J by 3 bases, leaving 21 bases between them. The CDR3 loop reads CASSFHTRRGAFYEQYF. DNA for the CDR3: TGTGCCAGCAGCTTTCACACGAGACGGGGGGCCTTCTACGAGCAGTACTTC.

V gene TRBV28 combines with J gene TRBJ1-2; TRBD1 aligns across 12 bases. V dropped 6 bases and J dropped 8; count of bases not matched to a gene: 7. The CDR3 is 14 amino acids. Germline CDR1 reads MDHEN; CDR2 reads SYDVKM. The CDR3 nucleotides read TGTGCCAGCAGCCACCGGGACAGGGGGCACGGCTACACCTTC. This encodes CASSHRDRGHGYTF.

The chain couples TRBV4-1 to TRBJ2-1; TRBD1 is a possible D gene (6 bases). V dropped 1 base and J dropped 0 bases, with 10 bases sitting between them. This CDR3 spans 16 amino acids. Per the germline V gene, CDR1 is MGHRA and CDR2 is YSYEKL. In DNA form, the CDR3 reads TGCGCCAGCAGCCAAGGGGGGCCCAGCTCCTACAATGAGCAGTTCTTC. Its translation is CASSQGGPSSYNEQFF.

V is TRBV6-5 and J is TRBJ2-2, with 9 bases aligning to TRBD2. The germline CDR1 and CDR2 sequences are MNHEY and SVGAGI. The CDR3 has 16 amino acids. The V gene end was trimmed by 2 bases and the J gene end by 2 bases; junction bases not matched to a gene: 3. The CDR3 DNA sequence: TGTGCCAGCAGTTACGGCGGGAGGGCCAACACCGGGGAGCTGTTTTTT. This encodes CASSYGGRANTGELFF.

J is TRBJ2-7 and V is TRBV27; 13 bases are a match to TRBD2. CDR1 and CDR2 (germline): MNHEY, SMNVEV (reference sequence). V shed 1 base and J 0 bases; nucleotides not matched to a gene: 9. The CDR3 spans 19 residues. The chain's CDR3 is CASSLYVLGTSGISYEQYF. CDR3 DNA: TGTGCCAGCAGTTTATATGTACTCGGGACTAGCGGGATCTCCTACGAGCAGTACTTC.

This rearrangement joins TRBV2 to TRBJ2-7, with TRBD1 matching 8 bases. Germline lookup yields CDR1 SNHLY and CDR2 FYNNEI. Trimming removed 5 bases from V and 3 bases from J; junction bases left unmatched: 3. The CDR3 runs 13 residues. CDR3 bases: TGTGCCAGCAGTCAAACAGGGGGCTACGAGCAGTACTTC. It encodes CASSQTGGYEQYF.

The genes are TRBV27 and TRBJ2-1; 15 bases align to TRBD2. Germline V gene data show CDR1 as MNHEY and CDR2 as SMNVEV (reference sequence). With 5 bases clipped from V and 8 bases from J, the junction kept 7 bases outside the gene matches. The CDR3 has 16 amino acids. CDR3 sequence reads: CASSTWTSGRAYEQFF. In nucleotides, the CDR3 is TGTGCCAGCAGTACTTGGACTAGCGGGAGGGCCTATGAGCAGTTCTTC.

This chain uses TRBV4-3 with TRBJ1-1, with no clear D. Trimming shortened V by 1 base and J by 10 bases, and 10 bases separated the two germline ends. The CDR3 sequence is 12 residues long. Germline CDR1 is LGHNA and CDR2 is YSLEER. The CDR3: CASSQGTRGAFF. The CDR3 region has the DNA TGCGCCAGCAGCCAAGGAACACGGGGAGCTTTCTTT.

V and J are TRBV9 and TRBJ1-6, with a weak D call TRBD1 (5 bases). Deletions cut 0 bases from V and 6 bases from J, with 7 bases between. This CDR3 comprises 14 residues. The germline CDR1 and CDR2 sequences are SGDLS and YYNGEE. CDR3 loop: CASSVGQGNSPLHF. In nucleotides, the CDR3 is TGTGCCAGCAGCGTAGGCCAGGGTAATTCACCCCTCCACTTT.